The rows below give T cell receptor beta chains drawn from one sample of a study of T cells in tumors after PD-1 blockade. TCRdb keeps only in-frame clones here, not all; method: immunoSEQ multiplex PCR. This table holds about 63,000 clones, around 74% found once. The sample here was PBMCs, taken after anti-PD-1 treatment. Receptors originate from a human donor with basal cell carcinoma. Both conserved end residues are part of each CDR3. Each record gives: D gene, J gene, V gene, clone size, CDR3 protein, CDR3 DNA. A D gene is named only where the DNA matches it firmly. Clone size is shown for a subset of rows, as once, few, many or a class of expanded clone.

d_gene: NA
j_gene: TRBJ2-5
v_gene: TRBV29-1
abundance: once
CDR3aa: CSAYRDQETQYF
CDR3nt: TGCAGCGCCTACAGGGATCAAGAGACCCAGTACTTC

d_gene: NA
j_gene: TRBJ1-5
v_gene: TRBV28
abundance: NA
CDR3aa: CASSQSLDQDNQPQHF
CDR3nt: TGTGCCAGCAGTCAGTCACTTGACCAGGACAATCAGCCCCAGCATTTT

d_gene: TRBD1
j_gene: TRBJ1-5
v_gene: TRBV27
abundance: once
CDR3aa: CASNTDRVESNQPQHF
CDR3nt: TGTGCCAGCAACACGGACAGGGTAGAGAGCAATCAGCCCCAGCATTTT

d_gene: TRBD1
j_gene: TRBJ2-3
v_gene: TRBV5-1
abundance: NA
CDR3aa: CASSAGQGVADTQYF
CDR3nt: TGCGCCAGCAGCGCGGGACAGGGGGTAGCAGATACGCAGTATTTT

d_gene: NA
j_gene: TRBJ2-3
v_gene: TRBV3-1/TRBV3-2
abundance: once
CDR3aa: CASSQVPGATSTDTQYF
CDR3nt: TGTGCCAGCAGCCAAGTACCGGGTGCGACTAGCACAGATACGCAGTATTTT

d_gene: NA
j_gene: TRBJ1-5
v_gene: TRBV2
abundance: NA
CDR3aa: CASTQSWNQPQHF
CDR3nt: TGTGCCAGCACTCAGTCTTGGAATCAGCCCCAGCATTTT

d_gene: NA
j_gene: TRBJ2-1
v_gene: TRBV5-4
abundance: few
CDR3aa: CASSTSGSYNEQFF
CDR3nt: TGTGCCAGCAGCACCTCCGGCTCCTACAATGAGCAGTTCTTC

d_gene: TRBD1
j_gene: TRBJ1-3
v_gene: TRBV19
abundance: NA
CDR3aa: CASRDRGSGNTIYF
CDR3nt: TGTGCCAGTCGGGACAGGGGGTCTGGAAACACCATATATTTT

d_gene: NA
j_gene: TRBJ1-3
v_gene: TRBV2
abundance: NA
CDR3aa: CASSESRLLGNTIYF
CDR3nt: TGTGCCAGCAGTGAAAGCCGTCTTTTAGGGAACACCATATATTTT

d_gene: NA
j_gene: TRBJ1-5
v_gene: TRBV10-1
abundance: NA
CDR3aa: CASSSGFSNQPQHF
CDR3nt: TGCGCCAGCAGTTCTGGGTTTAGCAATCAGCCCCAGCATTTT

d_gene: TRBD2
j_gene: TRBJ2-2
v_gene: TRBV29-1
abundance: few
CDR3aa: CSVAGAIGGTNTGELFF
CDR3nt: TGCAGCGTTGCGGGCGCAATCGGGGGGACGAACACCGGGGAGCTGTTTTTT

d_gene: TRBD1
j_gene: TRBJ1-5
v_gene: TRBV2
abundance: few
CDR3aa: CASGDRADQPQHF
CDR3nt: TGTGCCAGCGGGGACAGGGCGGATCAGCCCCAGCATTTT

d_gene: TRBD2
j_gene: TRBJ2-1
v_gene: TRBV7-8
abundance: NA
CDR3aa: CASSLGTITSGGARGNSEQFF
CDR3nt: TGTGCCAGCAGCTTAGGGACAATCACTAGCGGGGGGGCCCGCGGTAATAGTGAGCAGTTCTTC

d_gene: NA
j_gene: TRBJ1-5
v_gene: TRBV4-1
abundance: few
CDR3aa: CASSLSGPSSNQPQHF
CDR3nt: TGCGCCAGCAGCCTCTCTGGACCATCTAGCAATCAGCCCCAGCATTTT

d_gene: NA
j_gene: TRBJ2-3
v_gene: TRBV5-1
abundance: NA
CDR3aa: CASSTGGTSTDTQYF
CDR3nt: TGCGCCAGCAGCACGGGGGGCACTAGCACAGATACGCAGTATTTT

d_gene: TRBD1
j_gene: TRBJ1-1
v_gene: TRBV14
abundance: NA
CDR3aa: CASSPIRQGLTEAFF
CDR3nt: TGTGCCAGCAGCCCTATTCGACAGGGTCTCACTGAAGCTTTCTTT

d_gene: NA
j_gene: TRBJ2-3
v_gene: TRBV9
abundance: NA
CDR3aa: CASSSRYDSTDTQYF
CDR3nt: TGTGCCAGCAGCAGTCGGTACGATAGCACAGATACGCAGTATTTT

d_gene: NA
j_gene: TRBJ2-5
v_gene: TRBV27
abundance: NA
CDR3aa: CASSLSRGTETQYF
CDR3nt: TGTGCCAGCAGTTTATCCAGGGGCACAGAGACCCAGTACTTC

d_gene: TRBD1
j_gene: TRBJ1-1
v_gene: TRBV14
abundance: NA
CDR3aa: CASSHLGQGNTEAFF
CDR3nt: TGTGCCAGCAGCCACCTAGGACAGGGGAACACTGAAGCTTTCTTT

d_gene: NA
j_gene: TRBJ1-4
v_gene: TRBV6-4
abundance: NA
CDR3aa: CASSDSSAANEKLFF
CDR3nt: TGTGCCAGCAGTGACTCGAGTGCCGCTAATGAAAAACTGTTTTTT

d_gene: TRBD1
j_gene: TRBJ2-2
v_gene: TRBV12-5
abundance: NA
CDR3aa: CASRQGINTGELFF
CDR3nt: TGTGCTAGCCGACAGGGGATTAACACCGGGGAGCTGTTTTTT